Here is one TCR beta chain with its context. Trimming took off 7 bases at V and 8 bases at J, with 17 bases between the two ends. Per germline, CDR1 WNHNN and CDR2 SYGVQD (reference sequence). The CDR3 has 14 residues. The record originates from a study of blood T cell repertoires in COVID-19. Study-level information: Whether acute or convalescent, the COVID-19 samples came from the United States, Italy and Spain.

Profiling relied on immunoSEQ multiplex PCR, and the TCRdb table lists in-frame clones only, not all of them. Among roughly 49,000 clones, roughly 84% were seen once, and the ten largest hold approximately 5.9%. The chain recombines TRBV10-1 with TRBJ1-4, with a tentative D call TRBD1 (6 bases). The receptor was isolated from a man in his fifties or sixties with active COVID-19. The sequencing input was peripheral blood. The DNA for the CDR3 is TGCGCCAGCAAAAACCCAGGGGTACGAGAAAAACTGTTTTTT. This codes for CASKNPGVREKLFF.